Listed below are T cell receptor beta chains from one sample, sequenced in a study of blood T cell repertoires in COVID-19. Profiled with immunoSEQ multiplex PCR; TCRdb holds only in-frame clones, not every one. Among roughly 20,000 clones listed, roughly nine tenths were seen once. Sample: peripheral blood. Receptors were obtained from a man aged 60-69 years with active COVID-19. CDR3s include the opening cysteine and the closing phenylalanine or tryptophan. A D gene is named only where the DNA matches it firmly. Expanded clones get a size class; other rows say once, few or many, or leave the size out.

TRBJ2-1 TRBD1 . TRBV6-6 CASRESGTGQNEQFF TGTGCCAGCAGGGAAAGCGGGACAGGGCAAAATGAGCAGTTCTTC
TRBJ2-7 . . TRBV5-6 CASRGTDRYEQYF TGTGCCAGCAGGGGAACAGACAGATACGAGCAGTACTTC
TRBJ2-1 . . TRBV2 CASNRGQSSYNEQFF TGTGCCAGCAATAGAGGACAAAGCTCCTACAATGAGCAGTTCTTC
TRBJ2-3 TRBD2 few TRBV5-1 CASSLGLAPSFTDTQYF TGCGCCAGCAGCCTCGGACTAGCTCCTAGCTTCACAGATACGCAGTATTTT
TRBJ2-5 TRBD2 . TRBV10-3 CAISESGTSQETQYF TGTGCCATCAGTGAATCCGGGACTAGCCAAGAGACCCAGTACTTC
TRBJ2-3 TRBD1 . TRBV7-3 CASSLDRGITDTQYF TGTGCCAGCAGCTTGGACAGGGGTATCACAGATACGCAGTATTTT
TRBJ1-2 . once TRBV11-2 CASSPVAGSSGYTF TGTGCCAGCAGCCCCGTGGCAGGGTCTTCTGGCTACACCTTC
TRBJ2-2 . . TRBV9 CASSVGADVRGELFF TGTGCCAGCAGCGTAGGGGCCGACGTACGGGGGGAGCTGTTTTTT
TRBJ1-5 . . TRBV30 CAWRFRVRGPQPQHF TGTGCCTGGAGATTTCGGGTAAGAGGGCCTCAGCCCCAGCATTTT
TRBJ2-7 TRBD2 once TRBV5-1 CASSLPGGRDEQYF TGCGCCAGCAGCTTACCGGGGGGGAGGGACGAGCAGTACTTC
TRBJ1-1 . . TRBV6-5 CASSYTRVPAEAFF TGTGCCAGCAGTTACACCCGGGTACCGGCTGAAGCTTTCTTT
TRBJ2-1 . . TRBV18 CASSPGTGTRAIEQFF TGTGCCAGCTCACCGGGAACCGGGACTCGTGCAATTGAGCAGTTCTTC
TRBJ2-7 TRBD1 medium-sized TRBV5-1 CASSTGTGYEQYF TGCGCCAGCAGCACCGGGACAGGCTACGAGCAGTACTTC
TRBJ1-6 TRBD1 . TRBV5-8 CASSLKTGGGSPLHF TGTGCCAGCAGCCTTAAGACAGGGGGCGGTTCACCCCTCCACTTT
TRBJ1-2 TRBD1 . TRBV28 CASSAYITGGYGYTF TGTGCCAGCAGTGCCTATATCACAGGGGGGTATGGCTACACCTTC
TRBJ2-3 . . TRBV5-1 CASTRGRATDTQYF TGCGCCAGCACTCGGGGTCGAGCCACAGATACGCAGTATTTT
TRBJ2-5 TRBD2 . TRBV5-8 CASSLYGSGGVQETQYF TGTGCCAGCAGCTTGTACGGTAGCGGGGGTGTCCAAGAGACCCAGTACTTC
TRBJ1-1 . . TRBV10-3 CAISDRFGAGGDSTEAFF TGTGCCATCAGTGATAGGTTTGGGGCCGGGGGGGATAGCACTGAAGCTTTCTTT
TRBJ1-2 . few TRBV27 CASSLYSGVSYGYTF TGTGCCAGCAGTTTATATTCGGGGGTCAGCTATGGCTACACCTTC
TRBJ2-7 . . TRBV6-6 CASTTSDRSFEQYF TGTGCCAGCACCACAAGTGACAGGTCTTTCGAGCAGTACTTC
TRBJ2-2 TRBD1 . TRBV6-4 CASSVAQGFGELFF TGTGCCAGCAGTGTCGCACAGGGGTTTGGGGAGCTGTTTTTT
TRBJ1-2 TRBD1 . TRBV18 CASSPMAGQESQGGYTF TGTGCCAGCTCACCAATGGCAGGACAGGAGTCTCAGGGAGGCTACACCTTC
TRBJ2-7 TRBD2 . TRBV11-3 CASSLDPSSGSREQYF TGTGCCAGCAGCTTAGACCCCTCTAGCGGGAGTCGCGAGCAGTACTTC
TRBJ1-2 TRBD1 . TRBV5-1 CASSPRQGAYGYTF TGCGCCAGCAGCCCCCGACAGGGGGCTTATGGCTACACCTTC
TRBJ2-3 . . TRBV7-8 CASSLASLRAQYF TGTGCCAGCAGCTTAGCCTCTTTGAGGGCGCAGTATTTT
TRBJ2-7 TRBD2 . TRBV5-8 CASSLVLSGGREQYF TGTGCCAGCAGCTTGGTACTTAGCGGGGGTAGGGAGCAGTACTTC
TRBJ1-3 TRBD1 . TRBV3-1/TRBV3-2 CASSQDDSGTGSPGNTIYF TGTGCCAGCAGCCAAGATGATTCCGGGACAGGGAGTCCAGGAAACACCATATATTTT
TRBJ2-7 . . TRBV20-1 CSASSGSYEQYF TGCAGTGCTAGTAGCGGCTCCTACGAGCAGTACTTC
TRBJ2-5 TRBD2 . TRBV7-2 CASSLAWAGEFPQTQYF TGTGCCAGCAGCTTAGCTTGGGCGGGGGAATTTCCTCAGACCCAGTACTTC
TRBJ2-1 TRBD2 . TRBV2 CASSEVSGARVQNFNEQFF TGTGCCAGCAGTGAAGTTAGCGGGGCCAGAGTTCAAAATTTCAATGAGCAGTTCTTC
TRBJ1-6 . . TRBV19 CASSIRQGNSPLHF TGTGCCAGTAGTATTCGTCAGGGAAATTCACCCCTCCACTTT
TRBJ2-2 . . TRBV18 CASSPPLQGGKNTGELFF TGTGCCAGCTCACCACCCTTACAGGGTGGAAAGAACACCGGGGAGCTGTTTTTT
TRBJ1-4 . . TRBV4-1 CASSQAELNEKLFF TGCGCCAGCAGCCAGGCGGAACTTAATGAAAAACTGTTTTTT
TRBJ2-3 TRBD1 . TRBV5-1 CASSSTGQGLHTQYF TGCGCCAGCAGCTCGACGGGACAGGGGTTGCATACGCAGTATTTT
TRBJ2-1 . once TRBV24-1 CATSDFTGNYNEQFF TGTGCCACCAGTGATTTCACGGGTAACTACAATGAGCAGTTCTTC
TRBJ1-5 TRBD1 . TRBV6-5 CASSRTGGVDQPQHF TGTGCCAGCAGTCGGACAGGGGGCGTTGATCAGCCCCAGCATTTT
TRBJ2-7 TRBD2 . TRBV7-2 CASSGGTSGWLTSSYEQYF TGTGCCAGCAGCGGTGGGACTAGCGGGTGGTTAACCAGCTCCTACGAGCAGTACTTC